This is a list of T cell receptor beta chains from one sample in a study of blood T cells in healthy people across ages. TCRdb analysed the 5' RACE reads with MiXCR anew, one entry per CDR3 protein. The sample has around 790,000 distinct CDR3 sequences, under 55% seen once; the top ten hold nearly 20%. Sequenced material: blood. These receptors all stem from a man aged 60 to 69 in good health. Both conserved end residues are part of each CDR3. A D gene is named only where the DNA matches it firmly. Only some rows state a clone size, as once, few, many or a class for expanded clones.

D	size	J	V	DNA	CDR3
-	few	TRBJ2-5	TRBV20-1	TGCAGTGCTAGAGATGGGCAGCTTAAAGAGACCCAGTACTTC	CSARDGQLKETQYF
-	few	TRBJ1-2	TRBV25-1	TGTGCCAGCAGTGCAGGGGCCGGGGGCTACACCTTC	CASSAGAGGYTF
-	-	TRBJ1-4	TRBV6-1	TGTGCCAGCAGTGAAGCGGACATAGGGCAGAGTAATGAAAAACTGTTTTTT	CASSEADIGQSNEKLFF
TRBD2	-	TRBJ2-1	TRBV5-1	TGCGCCAGCAGCTTCTTCACAGCGGGGACCTACAATGACCAGTTCTTC	CASSFFTAGTYNDQFF
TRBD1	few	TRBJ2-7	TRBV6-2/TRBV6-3	TGTGCCAGCATGGGCACGGGACAGGGGCTTTACGAGCAGTACTTC	CASMGTGQGLYEQYF
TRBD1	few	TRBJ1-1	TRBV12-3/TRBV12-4	TGTGCCAGCAGTCCAGACAGGGATGAAGCTTTCTTT	CASSPDRDEAFF
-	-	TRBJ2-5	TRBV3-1	TGTGCCAGCAGCCTCCAGGGTCTGCAGGTCCGGGAGACCCAGTACTTC	CASSLQGLQVRETQYF
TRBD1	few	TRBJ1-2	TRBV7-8	TGTGCCAGCAGCCCCGGGACAGGGGGGGCTGGCTATGGCTACACCTTC	CASSPGTGGAGYGYTF
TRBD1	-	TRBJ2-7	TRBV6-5	TGTGCCAGCAGTGAAACAGGGGGATCAGTCTACGAGCAGTACTTC	CASSETGGSVYEQYF
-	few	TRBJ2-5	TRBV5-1	TGCGCCAGCAGCTTGGAGGACCCGGCTGGTGAGCAGTACTTC	CASSLEDPAGEQYF
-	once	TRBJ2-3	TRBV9	TGTGCCAGCACCACCGAGGTTGGGCATACGCAGTATTTT	CASTTEVGHTQYF
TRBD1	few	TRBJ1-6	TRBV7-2	TGTGCCAGCAGCTTAGGACAGGGGGTTGCGAGCTCCTATAATTCACCCCTCCACTTT	CASSLGQGVASSYNSPLHF
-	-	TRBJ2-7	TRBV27	TGTGCCAGCAGTTTATTATCAGGGCCCACCTACGAGCAGTACTTC	CASSLLSGPTYEQYF
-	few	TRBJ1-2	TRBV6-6	TGTGCCAGCAGTTACTCGAGAGGGGTAGAGGGCTACACCTTC	CASSYSRGVEGYTF
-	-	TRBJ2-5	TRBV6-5	TGTGCCAGCACCGGCGGGCTCTACAATGAGCAGTACTTC	CASTGGLYNEQYF
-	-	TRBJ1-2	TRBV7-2	TGTGCCAGCAGCTTAGCAAGCCCACGGGGCTACACCTTC	CASSLASPRGYTF
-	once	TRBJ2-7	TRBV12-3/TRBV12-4	TGTGCCAGCAGTTTGCGACACTTCTACGAGCAGTACTTC	CASSLRHFYEQYF
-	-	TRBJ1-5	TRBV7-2	TGTGCCAGCAGCTTGTCGGACAGACGGAGCAATCAGCCCCAGCATTTT	CASSLSDRRSNQPQHF
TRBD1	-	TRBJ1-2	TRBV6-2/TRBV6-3	TGTGCCAGCAGTAACCGGGACAGGGGCAACTATGGCTACACCTTC	CASSNRDRGNYGYTF
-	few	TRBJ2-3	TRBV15	TGTGCCACCAGCACCTACCGGGACAATGGTGCAGATACGCAGTATTTT	CATSTYRDNGADTQYF
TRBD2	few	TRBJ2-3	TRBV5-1	TGCGCCAGCAGCTTGGTCAGGACTAGCGGGGGCACAGATACGCAGTATTTT	CASSLVRTSGGTDTQYF
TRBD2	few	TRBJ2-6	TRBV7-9	TGTGCCAGCAGCTCCCGCGGGGGTGGGGCCAACGTCCTGACTTTC	CASSSRGGGANVLTF
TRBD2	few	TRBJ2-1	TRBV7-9	TGTGCCAGCAGCTTTCTAGCGGGGGGGCCTTATGAAGAGCAGTTCTTC	CASSFLAGGPYEEQFF
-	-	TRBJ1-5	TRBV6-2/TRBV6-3	TGTGCCAGCAGTCCGCGGTACTCAGGCAATCAGCCCCAGCATTTT	CASSPRYSGNQPQHF
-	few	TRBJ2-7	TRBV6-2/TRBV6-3	TGTGCCAGCAACCGGGGGCAATCCCAAACTTACGAGCAGTACTTC	CASNRGQSQTYEQYF
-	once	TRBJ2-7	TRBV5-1	TGCGCCAGCACCGACTCAACTGACGAGCAGTACTTC	CASTDSTDEQYF
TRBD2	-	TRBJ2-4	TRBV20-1	TGCAGTGCTAGGGGACTACAAAACATTCAGTACTTC	CSARGLQNIQYF
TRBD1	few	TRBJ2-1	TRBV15	TGTGCCACCAGCGCCGGGACAGGGTCAACCAATGAGCAGTTCTTC	CATSAGTGSTNEQFF
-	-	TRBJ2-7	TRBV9	TGTGCCAGCAGCGCAGGGGCTGGCTACGAGCAGTACTTC	CASSAGAGYEQYF
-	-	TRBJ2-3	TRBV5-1	TGCGCCAGCAGCGTGGTCTCCGGGGAGGATACGCAGTATTTT	CASSVVSGEDTQYF
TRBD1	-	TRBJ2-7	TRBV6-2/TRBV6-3	TGTGCCAGCAGTTCCTCTGGGACAGGCGCATACGAGCAGTACTTC	CASSSSGTGAYEQYF
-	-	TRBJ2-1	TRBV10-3	TGTGCCATCAGTGAGCCCCCACAGGGCACATCCTACAATGAGCAGTTCTTC	CAISEPPQGTSYNEQFF
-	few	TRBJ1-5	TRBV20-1	TGCAGTGCTATTGGGACGGCCGATCAGCCCCAGCATTTT	CSAIGTADQPQHF
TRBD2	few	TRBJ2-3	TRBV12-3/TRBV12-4	TGTGCCAGCAGTTCCCCCCGACTAGCGGGAGATACGCAGTATTTT	CASSSPRLAGDTQYF
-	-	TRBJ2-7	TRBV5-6	TGTGCCAGCAGCTTCCCTACCGCCACAGGAAACTCCTACGAGCAGTACTTC	CASSFPTATGNSYEQYF
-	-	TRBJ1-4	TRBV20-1	TGCAGTGCCGCTAATCCCCGGGCCCCTAATGAAAAACTGTTTTTT	CSAANPRAPNEKLFF
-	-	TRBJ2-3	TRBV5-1	TGCGCCAGCAGCGTACGACAGCAGCAAGATACGCAGTATTTT	CASSVRQQQDTQYF
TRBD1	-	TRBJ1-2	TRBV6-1	TGTGCCAGCAGAAGGGACAGGACCTATGGCTACACCTTC	CASRRDRTYGYTF
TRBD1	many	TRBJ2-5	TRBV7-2	TGTGCCAGCAGCGTGGACAGGGGACAAGAGACCCAGTACTTC	CASSVDRGQETQYF
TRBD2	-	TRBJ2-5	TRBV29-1	TGCAGCGTTGCAACTAGCGGAAACCAAGAGACCCAGTACTTC	CSVATSGNQETQYF
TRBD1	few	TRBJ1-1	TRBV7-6	TGTGCCAGCAGCTTAGGGACAGGGAGGGGCATGAACACTGAAGCTTTCTTT	CASSLGTGRGMNTEAFF
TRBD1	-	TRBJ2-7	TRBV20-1	TGCAGTGCCGACCGACCGGGACAGGGACGGGAGCAGTACTTC	CSADRPGQGREQYF